Below, 9 T cell receptor beta chains from the same sample are listed, as sequenced in a study of vaccination and CD4 T cells after COVID-19 (dated 2022 in TCRdb). According to the study, the label for this sample's treatment or condition signals: roughly 10-day PBMC culture with coronavirus spike peptide pools or control peptides (ViraFEST assay). Library preparation used PCR. The sequencer listed for this sample is Illumina iSeq 100. TCR sequencing of DNA from cultured CD4+ T cells used the Oncomine TCR Beta short-read assay at the Johns Hopkins FTIC core. Using fastp trimming at Q25 and MiXCR clonotype assembly, TCRdb reanalyzed the public sequencing data and kept in-frame beta chains. CDR3 protein sequences are deduplicated, and each keeps its most common genes and DNA. Recorded for this sample are fewer than 30,000 distinct CDR3 sequences; approximately 50% of them occurred a single time. About 30% of the sample goes to the ten largest clones.

Antigen specificity for these receptors is unknown. Sample: CD4+ T cells from blood, cultured in vitro, taken before SARS-CoV-2 vaccination. The origin of the receptors is a human donor who received a COVID-19 vaccine.

This clonotype was counted only a few times. This rearrangement joins TRBV12-3 or TRBV12-4 to TRBJ1-1, with a tentative D call TRBD1 (6 bases). The CDR3 length is 14 residues. Trimming removed 2 bases at V and 3 bases at J, with 10 bases between. In nucleotides, the CDR3 is TGTGCCAGCAGTTTAAATGGGGGGCACACTGAAGCTTTCTTT. Translation: CASSLNGGHTEAFF.

The chain uses TRBV10-1 and TRBJ2-3; 11 bases match TRBD1. The germline CDR1 and CDR2 sequences are WNHNN and SYGVQD (reference sequence). J lost 3 bases, V lost 6 bases, and 5 bases had no gene match. The CDR3 is 15 residues long. The CDR3 DNA is TGCGCCAGCAGATCCGGACAGGGGGCAACAGATACGCAGTATTTT. Encoded protein: CASRSGQGATDTQYF.

The sample holds a few counts of this clonotype. The chain joins TRBV5-1 to TRBJ1-2, with D unresolved. Trimming pared 0 bases from V and 6 bases from J, leaving 15 bases between. From germline, CDR1 is SGHRS and CDR2 YFSETQ. CDR3 size: 15 residues. CDR3 region: CASSLDSGFRNGYTF. In DNA, the CDR3 is TGCGCCAGCAGCTTGGACAGCGGGTTTCGGAATGGCTACACCTTC.

By frequency in the sample, this clonotype is medium-sized. V usage is TRBV7-8 and J usage is TRBJ1-2, with D possibly TRBD1 on 5 matching bases. Trimming took 1 base from V and 2 from J, leaving 11 bases between them. CDR1 is SGHVS and CDR2 is FQNEAQ in the germline V gene. This CDR3 spans 15 amino acids. The CDR3 reads CASSLVQGLNYGYTF. Here the CDR3 DNA reads TGTGCCAGCAGCTTAGTGCAGGGACTAAACTATGGCTACACCTTC.

The rearrangement joins TRBV7-2 to TRBJ1-2; D uncertain. This CDR3 is 14 amino acids long. V dropped 5 bases and J dropped 1 base, with 11 bases sitting between them. The V gene's germline CDR1 is SGHTA and CDR2 FQGNSA. The CDR3 here is CASSPGVDNYGYTF. The CDR3 DNA is TGTGCCAGCAGCCCCGGGGTAGATAACTATGGCTACACCTTC.

This clonotype was counted between two and nine times. The genes are TRBV2 and TRBJ1-5; 9 bases map to TRBD1. Germline loops: CDR1 SNHLY, CDR2 FYNNEI. With 6 bases clipped from V and 1 base from J, the junction kept 4 bases outside the gene matches. The CDR3 contains 15 residues. The CDR3 sequence is CASSGDRVSNQPQHF. Here the CDR3 DNA reads TGTGCCAGCAGCGGGGACAGGGTAAGCAATCAGCCCCAGCATTTT.

The chain uses TRBV24-1 and TRBJ2-1; 10 nucleotides match TRBD1. V was pared by 1 base and J by 5 bases, with 4 bases of the junction left unmatched. Germline V lookup: CDR1 KGHDR, CDR2 SFDVKD. This CDR3 comprises 16 residues. CDR3 residues: CATSDFGDRGHNEQFF. CDR3 bases: TGTGCCACCAGTGATTTTGGGGACAGGGGACACAATGAGCAGTTCTTC.

V usage is TRBV9 and J usage is TRBJ2-1, with D unclear. This CDR3 spans 13 amino acids. Germline loops: CDR1 SGDLS, CDR2 YYNGEE. Trimming removed 0 bases from V and 6 bases from J, with 7 bases in between. CDR3 sequence reads: CASSVEDSNEQFF. In DNA, the CDR3 is TGTGCCAGCAGCGTAGAGGATAGCAATGAGCAGTTCTTC.

The chain joins TRBV14 to TRBJ2-5; D gene unclear. The length of the CDR3 is 16 residues. The germline CDR1 and CDR2 sequences are SGHDN and FVKESK. Trimming left V 1 base short and J 2 bases short, with 14 bases between. The CDR3 nucleotides are TGTGCCAGCAGCCAAGGGTTTAGGACGTATCAAGAGACCCAGTACTTC. Its translation is CASSQGFRTYQETQYF.